A single sample gave rise to the 25 T cell receptor beta chains below, sequenced in a study of vaccination and CD4 T cells after COVID-19. The Oncomine TCR Beta short-read assay was what sequenced the DNA obtained from cultured CD4+ T cells. Each CDR3 protein is one row after TCRdb ran MiXCR on the PCR reads. The table has roughly 26,000 distinct CDR3 sequences, approximately 40% seen once; the top ten hold 3% to 4%. Their antigens remain unidentified. Time point reported: late sampling 161 to 241 days after vaccination in a few convalescent patients. The treatment is: approximately 9-day PBMC culture with coronavirus spike peptide pools or control peptides (ViraFEST assay). The sample in question was CD4+ T cells from blood, cultured in vitro, obtained about 7 months after SARS-CoV-2 vaccination. Every receptor here comes from a human donor who had recovered from COVID-19.

This clonotype has a handful of counts. V and J are TRBV20-1 and TRBJ1-6; a possible D gene is TRBD1 (6 bases). Germline V gene data show CDR1 as DFQATT and CDR2 as SNEGSKA (reference sequence). This CDR3 region has 15 residues. V gave up 6 bases and J gave up 5 bases, with 17 bases separating them. This CDR3 reads CSALTTGTNNSPLHF. CDR3 coding DNA: TGCAGTGCCCTAACAACAGGGACCAATAATTCACCCCTCCACTTT.

This clonotype came up a few times. V is TRBV7-3 and J is TRBJ2-1, with TRBD2 identical over 9 bases. V was pared by 5 bases and J by 7 bases, with 12 bases of the junction left unmatched. The CDR3 loop spans 16 amino acids. Germline V gene lookup returns CDR1 SGHTA and CDR2 FQGTGA. CDR3 residues: CASSQLAGALANEQFF. For the CDR3, the DNA is TGTGCCAGCAGCCAATTAGCGGGAGCCCTCGCGAATGAGCAGTTCTTC.

A remark on this clonotype: With a much larger clone just one base away, this may be a read error. V is TRBV27 and J is TRBJ1-2; D possibly corresponds to TRBD1 (6 bases). The V end was cut by 6 bases, the J end by 4 bases, with 6 bases between. There are 11 residues in the CDR3. The germline gives CDR1 MNHEY, CDR2 SMNVEV (reference sequence). CDR3 nucleotide sequence: TGTGCCAGCAGGGACAGCTATGGCTACACCTTC. Its translation is CASRDSYGYTF.

The DNA for the CDR3 is TGTGCCAGCAGCTTATTGGGCGTTATGAACACTGAAGCTTTCTTT. Its protein product is CASSLLGVMNTEAFF. The V and J genes are TRBV7-2 and TRBJ1-1; D is unclear. This CDR3 comprises 15 residues. Germline V gene sequence: CDR1 SGHTA, CDR2 FQGNSA. Deletions cut 2 bases from V and 0 bases from J, with 10 bases between.

This clonotype was found a few times. The chain combines TRBV2 with TRBJ1-2; 9 bases match TRBD1. Losses at the gene ends were 3 bases for V and 4 bases for J; bases not matched to a gene: 6. The CDR3 has 15 amino acids. Germline V gives CDR1 SNHLY, CDR2 FYNNEI. CDR3 coding DNA: TGTGCCAGCAGTGATGGGCGGACAGGGGTCTATGGCTACACCTTC. Its translation is CASSDGRTGVYGYTF.

The V gene is TRBV21-1, the J gene TRBJ2-7. TRBV21-1 is deemed a pseudogene. The CDR3 has 13 amino acids. As DNA, the CDR3 is TGTGCCAGCAGCAAGTACAGAAGCTACGAGCAGTACTTC. It yields the protein CASSKYRSYEQYF.

Remarks on this clonotype: The junction shows a germline mismatch at one end, possibly a read error. The V and J genes are TRBV20-1 and TRBJ1-6; weak D call: TRBD1 (5 bases). The CDR3 contains 17 residues. Germline V gives CDR1 DFQATT, CDR2 SNEGSKA (reference sequence). The CDR3 here is CSARAGGKGTYNPPLHF. CDR3 coding DNA: TGCAGTGCTAGAGCCGGGGGGAAGGGCACCTATAATCCACCCCTCCACTTT.

The chain has TRBV20-1 and TRBJ2-1; TRBD2 agrees at 10 bases. The germline V gene has CDR1 DFQATT and CDR2 SNEGSKA (reference sequence). The CDR3 contains 16 residues. Losses at the gene ends were 6 bases for V and 4 bases for J; bases not matched to a gene: 12. The CDR3 loop is CSAYPPSGSGYNEQFF. CDR3 nucleotide sequence: TGCAGTGCCTACCCCCCTAGCGGGAGTGGTTACAATGAGCAGTTCTTC.

The J gene is TRBJ2-6, the V gene TRBV28, with unresolved D. Trimming took off 6 bases at V and 1 base at J, with 1 base between the two ends. The CDR3 has 12 residues. Germline values: CDR1 MDHEN, CDR2 SYDVKM. Written as DNA, the CDR3 is TGTGCCAGCAGGTCTGGGGCCAACGTCCTGACTTTC. Protein product: CASRSGANVLTF.

This clonotype has more than one count but fewer than ten. The chain carries TRBV10-3 and TRBJ2-1; D gene ambiguous. The CDR3 runs 14 residues. Trimming removed 2 bases from V and 4 bases from J, with 9 bases in between. Germline CDR1 ENHRY, CDR2 SYGVKD. The CDR3 bases are TGTGCCATCAGTGAGCAGCGACTGTACAATGAGCAGTTCTTC. Protein: CAISEQRLYNEQFF.

This chain links TRBV7-6 with TRBJ2-5; D call uncertain. The CDR3 is 13 amino acids. Germline-derived CDR1 and CDR2 are SGHVS and FNYEAQ. Trimming removed 5 bases at V and 0 bases at J, with 7 bases between. The CDR3: CASSVQNQETQYF. For the CDR3, the DNA is TGTGCCAGCAGCGTGCAGAACCAAGAGACCCAGTACTTC.

The table lists this clonotype with a few counts. The V gene is TRBV20-1, the J gene TRBJ2-5; unclear D gene. The CDR3 length is 14 residues. CDR1 is DFQATT, CDR2 SNEGSKA, per germline (reference sequence). Trimming removed 3 bases at V and 6 bases at J, with 17 bases between. CDR3 DNA: TGCAGTGCTAGCGTCAGCCTCCAAACGCAGACCCAGTACTTC. This translates into CSASVSLQTQTQYF.

The chain carries TRBV20-1 and TRBJ2-1, with 9 bases aligning to TRBD2. This CDR3 region has 15 residues. Germline trimming cut 5 bases from V and 7 bases from J; bases unmatched to any gene: 12. CDR1 DFQATT and CDR2 SNEGSKA come from the germline V gene (reference sequence). CDR3 DNA: TGCAGTGCTTACCGTCTGGCGGGAGGGCCGAATGAGCAGTTCTTC. Translated: CSAYRLAGGPNEQFF.

This clonotype has only one observation. This chain links TRBV6-2 or TRBV6-3 with TRBJ2-1; 7 nucleotides agree with TRBD1. The germline V gene has CDR1 MNHEY and CDR2 SVGEGT. This CDR3 has 15 amino acids. V trimming: 6 bases; J trimming: 4 bases; junction bases outside the gene matches: 9. The CDR3 region has the DNA TGTGCCAGCAGCCGGGACAGCCCAAATTACAATGAGCAGTTCTTC. Protein sequence: CASSRDSPNYNEQFF.

This clonotype is medium-sized by share. V usage is TRBV15 and J usage is TRBJ2-5; TRBD2 might be the D (5 bases). Germline V gives CDR1 LNHNV, CDR2 YYDKDF (reference sequence). This CDR3 comprises 13 residues. V dropped 8 bases and J dropped 7 bases, with 17 bases sitting between them. The CDR3 DNA is TGTGCCACCGGACTCGGGCGGTCCCGGACCCAGTACTTC. The encoded protein is CATGLGRSRTQYF. The full variable domain, with the rest looked up from reference TRBV15 and TRBJ2-5, is DAMVIQNPRYQVTQFGKPVTLSCSQTLNHNVMYWYQQKSSQAPKLLFHYYDKDFNNEADTPDNFQSRRPNTSFCFLDIRSPGLGDTAMYLCATGLGRSRTQYFGPGTRLLVL.

The V call is TRBV6-1, the J call TRBJ2-7, with D possibly being TRBD1 (5 bases). This CDR3 contains 12 residues. Trimming took off 4 bases at V and 2 bases at J, with 6 bases between the two ends. The germline V gene encodes CDR1 MNHNS and CDR2 SASEGT. CDR3 sequence reads: CASSATAYEQYF. The CDR3 region has the DNA TGTGCCAGCAGTGCGACAGCCTACGAGCAGTACTTC.

This clonotype was seen a handful of times. This chain connects TRBV29-1 to TRBJ2-6; D remains ambiguous. The CDR3 runs 14 residues. Germline values: CDR1 SQVTM, CDR2 ANQGSEA. V dropped 4 bases and J dropped 0 bases, with 7 bases sitting between them. The CDR3 loop reads CSVGASSGANVLTF. In DNA, the CDR3 is TGCAGCGTTGGGGCTAGCTCTGGGGCCAACGTCCTGACTTTC.

This clonotype was found a few times. This chain links TRBV20-1 with TRBJ1-5; the match to TRBD1 covers 8 bases. The CDR3 is made up of 15 amino acids. Germline V lookup: CDR1 DFQATT, CDR2 SNEGSKA (reference sequence). V gave up 5 bases and J gave up 6 bases; unmatched junction bases: 12. The CDR3 region is CSAVIRGREGQPQHF. In nucleotides, the CDR3 is TGCAGTGCTGTTATCAGGGGGCGAGAGGGTCAGCCCCAGCATTTT.

This clonotype was seen a handful of times. The chain has TRBV6-1 and TRBJ1-1, with 9 bases fitting TRBD1. Germline trimming cut 6 bases from V and 7 bases from J; bases unmatched to any gene: 6. This CDR3 has 13 residues. Germline CDR1 reads MNHNS; CDR2 reads SASEGT. The CDR3 coding sequence is TGTGCCAGCAGGGGACAGGGTGGAAGTGAAGCTTTCTTT. Encoded protein: CASRGQGGSEAFF.

The V and J genes are TRBV7-9 and TRBJ2-3; 10 bases fit TRBD2. The CDR3 contains 16 residues. Per the germline V gene, CDR1 is SEHNR and CDR2 is FQNEAQ (reference sequence). The trim removed 3 bases at V and 1 base at J, leaving 4 bases unmatched. The CDR3 DNA reads TGTGCCAGCAGCTTTTTAGCGGGAGGTGGCACAGATACGCAGTATTTT. It specifies CASSFLAGGGTDTQYF.

The rearrangement uses TRBV6-1 and TRBJ2-7; D call uncertain. Germline CDR1 reads MNHNS; CDR2 reads SASEGT. The CDR3 extends over 13 amino acids. V lost 1 base and J lost 3, with 7 bases in between. CDR3 in DNA: TGTGCCAGCAGTGAAGAAGTTATCTACGAGCAGTACTTC. Translating it yields CASSEEVIYEQYF.

This clonotype was counted between two and nine times. V is TRBV7-9 and J is TRBJ2-5; D may be TRBD1 or TRBD2 (5 bases each). CDR1 and CDR2 (germline): SEHNR, FQNEAQ (reference sequence). The CDR3 consists of 13 residues. V lost 8 bases and J lost 2, with 12 bases in between. The CDR3 coding sequence is TGTGCCAGCGCCATTGGGGGTCAAGAGACCCAGTACTTC. It encodes CASAIGGQETQYF.

This clonotype has a handful of counts. The V gene is TRBV7-2, the J gene TRBJ2-5; possibly TRBD1 for D (6 bases). Trimming removed 4 bases at V and 0 bases at J, with 12 bases between. CDR3 length equals 15 residues. The germline V gene has CDR1 SGHTA and CDR2 FQGNSA. CDR3 sequence reads: CASSSTGTYQETQYF. For the CDR3, the DNA is TGTGCCAGCAGCTCAACCGGGACATACCAAGAGACCCAGTACTTC.

This clonotype turned up a few times. The gene calls are TRBV20-1 and TRBJ1-5; no firm D call. Germline V gene lookup returns CDR1 DFQATT and CDR2 SNEGSKA (reference sequence). The CDR3 sequence is 14 residues long. With 6 bases removed from V and 2 bases from J, the gap between germline ends came to 14 bases. The CDR3 spells CSAGRGVGNQPQHF. The CDR3 nucleotides read TGCAGTGCGGGTCGCGGTGTCGGCAATCAGCCCCAGCATTTT.

This clonotype appeared a single time. V gene TRBV4-1 combines with J gene TRBJ2-2; 10 bases line up with TRBD2. V shed 1 base, J shed 10 bases, and the junction held 9 bases outside the gene matches. CDR1 and CDR2 (germline): MGHRA, YSYEKL. CDR3 length: 16 residues. The CDR3 protein is CASSQASGRGRLELFF. CDR3 DNA sequence: TGCGCCAGCAGCCAAGCTAGCGGGAGAGGTCGTTTGGAGCTGTTTTTT.